Below, 29 T cell receptor beta chains from the same sample are listed, as sequenced in a study of metastatic and nonmetastatic thyroid tumors. MiXCR was used by TCRdb to re-call the PCR reads. Of 3,500 to 4,000 clones listed, roughly 37% are singletons. Prior to thyroid surgery, none of the patients had received any treatment. Sequencing was carried out using tumor tissue. These receptor sequences come from a male donor with papillary thyroid cancer or a benign thyroid nodule (not recorded which). Some clones in this sample may be carry-over from other donors' samples.

This clone was detected a few times. The chain has TRBV14 and TRBJ1-1; D gene uncertain. CDR1 and CDR2 from the germline V gene are SGHDN and FVKESK. The CDR3 has 12 amino acids. Between the trimmed V and J ends, which lost 1 base and 5 bases, there was a span of 5 bases. CDR3 sequence (DNA): TGTGCCAGCAGCCAAGTATCTACTGAAGCTTTCTTT. It translates to CASSQVSTEAFF.

This clone was seen more than once but under ten times. The chain uses TRBV6-1 and TRBJ2-6, with D possibly being TRBD1 (6 bases). Germline V gene data show CDR1 as MNHNS and CDR2 as SASEGT. Trimming took 5 bases from V and 3 from J, leaving 14 bases between them. The CDR3 totals 16 residues. CDR3 residues: CASSKQGVGGANVLTF. The CDR3 DNA sequence: TGTGCCAGCAGTAAACAGGGAGTAGGTGGGGCCAACGTCCTGACTTTC.

J is TRBJ2-7 and V is TRBV12-3 or TRBV12-4, with no clear D. Trimming removed 5 bases from V and 4 bases from J, with 9 bases in between. The CDR3 length is 12 residues. DNA for the CDR3: TGTGCCAGCAGTCCCCGGCAGTACGAGCAGTACTTC. Translated: CASSPRQYEQYF.

This chain links TRBV6-1 with TRBJ2-5; 9 bases agree with TRBD2. Trimming cost V 3 bases and J 4 bases; bases outside gene matches: 6. The V gene's germline CDR1 is MNHNS and CDR2 SASEGT. CDR3 length equals 15 residues. CDR3 region: CASSEFSGSAETQYF. CDR3 DNA sequence: TGTGCCAGCAGTGAGTTTAGCGGGAGTGCAGAGACCCAGTACTTC.

Within the sample, this clone is large. The V gene is TRBV6-1, the J gene TRBJ2-2; no firm D call. Trimming shortened V by 6 bases and J by 5 bases, and 13 bases separated the two germline ends. Germline lookup yields CDR1 MNHNS and CDR2 SASEGT. There are 14 residues in the CDR3. The CDR3 is CASRPSGGTGELFF. The DNA of the CDR3 is TGTGCCAGCAGGCCCTCTGGTGGGACCGGGGAGCTGTTTTTT.

The gene calls are TRBV7-9 and TRBJ1-2; no firm D call. Between the trimmed V and J ends, which lost 4 bases and 0 bases, there was a span of 3 bases. CDR3 length equals 12 residues. CDR1 is SEHNR, CDR2 FQNEAQ, per germline (reference sequence). The CDR3 bases are TGTGCCAGCAGCTCTACTAACTATGGCTACACCTTC. Translated, it gives CASSSTNYGYTF.

The chain uses TRBV20-1 and TRBJ2-3; 14 nucleotides agree with TRBD2. Germline V gene data show CDR1 as DFQATT and CDR2 as SNEGSKA (reference sequence). Trimming took 6 bases from V and 6 from J; bases not matched to a gene: 8. There are 15 residues in the CDR3. The CDR3 coding sequence is TGCAGTGCCACCGGGACTAGCGGGAGTCTCGATACGCAGTATTTT. Amino acids: CSATGTSGSLDTQYF.

Details on this clone: An end of the junction does not agree with germline; a read error may underlie this. V usage is TRBV6-5 and J usage is TRBJ2-2, with D tentatively TRBD1 (6 bases). The CDR3 sequence is 14 residues long. From germline, CDR1 is MNHEY and CDR2 SVGAGI. The CDR3 nucleotides are TGTGCCAGCAGTGACTCAGGGGCCACCGGGGAGCTGTTTTTT. It specifies CASSDSGATGELFF.

Comments on this clone: One end of the junction fails to match germline, which may point to a read error. The chain employs TRBV11-2 and TRBJ1-5, with D unresolved. The CDR3 spans 13 residues. Germline CDR1 and CDR2: SGHAT and FQNNGV. The CDR3 coding sequence is TGTGCCAGCAGCTTATTTAGCGATCAGCCCCAGCATTTT. Its protein is CASSLFSDQPQHF.

The genes are TRBV20-1 and TRBJ2-2; 10 positions agree with TRBD1. This CDR3 has 15 amino acids. V trimming: 6 bases; J trimming: 2 bases; junction bases outside the gene matches: 6. Germline CDR1 and CDR2: DFQATT and SNEGSKA (reference sequence). CDR3 loop: CSADRGLGNTGELFF. As DNA, the CDR3 is TGCAGTGCCGACAGGGGGCTAGGAAACACCGGGGAGCTGTTTTTT.

The chain carries TRBV6-1 and TRBJ2-5; TRBD1 or TRBD2 may be the D gene (5 bases each). Germline V gives CDR1 MNHNS, CDR2 SASEGT. Trimming removed 6 bases from V and 5 bases from J, with 19 bases in between. This CDR3 has 15 residues. The CDR3 DNA reads TGTGCCAGCAGGAGAGGGGTGGGAAGGAGGGAGACCCAGTACTTC. This sequence encodes CASRRGVGRRETQYF.

The chain combines TRBV28 with TRBJ1-2; D possibly corresponds to TRBD1 (5 bases). The CDR3 runs 14 residues. Germline loops: CDR1 MDHEN, CDR2 SYDVKM. Trimming pared 7 bases from V and 7 bases from J, leaving 19 bases between. The CDR3 nucleotides read TGTGCCAGCATCGCCGGACATACCGGAGGTGGCTACACCTTC. Translating gives CASIAGHTGGGYTF.

The V and J genes are TRBV19 and TRBJ2-3; weak D call: TRBD1 (6 bases). The CDR3 sequence is 15 residues long. The V end lost 3 bases, the J end lost 2 bases, and 12 bases lay between the germline ends. Germline CDR1 reads LNHDA; CDR2 reads SQIVND (reference sequence). CDR3 amino acids: CASSISRGSTDTQYF. The CDR3 nucleotides are TGTGCCAGTAGTATCTCCAGGGGATCCACAGATACGCAGTATTTT.

The chain recombines TRBV24-1 with TRBJ1-6, with D hard to call. Germline loops: CDR1 KGHDR, CDR2 SFDVKD. This CDR3 is built from 14 residues. The germline V and J ends were trimmed by 3 bases and 4 bases, with 6 bases remaining between them. Here the CDR3 reads CATSDNLYNSPLHF. Here the CDR3 DNA reads TGTGCCACCAGTGATAATCTATATAATTCACCCCTCCACTTT.

The chain joins TRBV6-1 to TRBJ2-3; D not resolved. The CDR3 consists of 13 residues. Looked up from germline, CDR1 is MNHNS and CDR2 is SASEGT. Trimming removed 1 base from V and 4 bases from J, with 6 bases in between. Written as DNA, the CDR3 is TGTGCCAGCAGTGAAGGTGGGTCAGATACGCAGTATTTT. This sequence encodes CASSEGGSDTQYF.

This clone was seen only a few times. This rearrangement joins TRBV2 to TRBJ2-1; 8 nucleotides agree with TRBD2. Germline V lookup: CDR1 SNHLY, CDR2 FYNNEI. The CDR3 covers 13 residues. V shed 7 bases, J shed 7 bases, and the junction held 6 bases outside the gene matches. CDR3 DNA sequence: TGTGCCAGCACTAGCGGGCCATATAATGAGCAGTTCTTC. Protein sequence: CASTSGPYNEQFF. Drawing the rest from reference TRBV2 and TRBJ2-1, the complete variable domain is EPEVTQTPSHQVTQMGQEVILRCVPISNHLYFYWYRQILGQKVEFLVSFYNNEISEKSEIFDDQFSVERPDGSNFTLKIRSTKLEDSAMYFCASTSGPYNEQFFGPGTRLTVL.

This clone has a handful of counts. DNA for the CDR3: TGTGCCAGCAGTGAAGCGTCTCCGAACACCTACGAGCAGTACTTC. Its protein is CASSEASPNTYEQYF. The V gene is TRBV6-1, the J gene TRBJ2-7; D remains ambiguous. In germline, CDR1 is MNHNS, CDR2 SASEGT. The CDR3 sequence is 15 residues long. The V and J ends lost 0 bases and 2 bases respectively, with 11 bases between them.

The V gene is TRBV11-3, the J gene TRBJ2-1; TRBD2 agrees at 11 bases. The V and J ends lost 3 bases and 5 bases, in that order; junction bases with no gene match: 3. This CDR3 is 15 amino acids long. Germline V lookup: CDR1 SGHNT, CDR2 YENEEA. The CDR3 sequence: CASSLGLAENNEQFF. As DNA, the CDR3 is TGTGCCAGCAGCTTGGGACTAGCGGAAAACAATGAGCAGTTCTTC.

This clone was seen more than once but under ten times. The V and J genes are TRBV6-1 and TRBJ1-2; the D is unclear. Germline values: CDR1 MNHNS, CDR2 SASEGT. The V gene lost 5 bases and the J gene lost 8 bases, with 9 bases spanning the gap. The CDR3 contains 11 residues. The CDR3 DNA sequence: TGTGCCAGCAGTACAACACAGGGCTACACCTTC. This translates into CASSTTQGYTF.

This chain's CDR3 is CSARVPGQVYNEQFF. The CDR3 nucleotides are TGCAGTGCTAGGGTCCCGGGACAGGTGTACAATGAGCAGTTCTTC. This sequence joins TRBV20-1 and TRBJ2-1, with 8 bases aligning to TRBD1. J lost 4 bases, V lost 3 bases, and 8 bases had no gene match. Germline V CDR1 and CDR2: DFQATT, SNEGSKA (reference sequence). CDR3 length: 15 amino acids.

This clone was detected once. DNA of the CDR3: TGTGCCAGCAGCTTAGATATGGTAGCGGGAAAGCAGTTCTTC. Residues: CASSLDMVAGKQFF. The chain is built from TRBV11-2 and TRBJ2-1, with 8 bases identical to TRBD2. CDR1 is SGHAT and CDR2 is FQNNGV in the germline V gene. The CDR3 extends over 14 amino acids. With V trimmed by 0 bases and J by 11 bases, 6 bases remained unmatched.

The CDR3, as DNA: TGCGCCAGCAGCCAAGGTAGCAATCAGCCCCAGCATTTT. Translated, it gives CASSQGSNQPQHF. This rearrangement joins TRBV4-1 to TRBJ1-5; no clear D gene. This CDR3 is built from 13 residues. The germline V and J ends were trimmed by 1 base and 0 bases, with 1 base remaining between them. Germline assignment: CDR1 MGHRA and CDR2 YSYEKL.

The chain joins TRBV6-2 or TRBV6-3 to TRBJ1-5; D gene unclear. The CDR3 length is 12 residues. Germline lookup yields CDR1 MNHEY and CDR2 SVGEGT. Trimming took off 5 bases at V and 4 bases at J, with 6 bases between the two ends. The CDR3 coding sequence is TGTGCCAGCAGTACCTGGAATCAGCCCCAGCATTTT. This gives the protein CASSTWNQPQHF.

This clone rates as hyperexpanded. The chain is built from TRBV30 and TRBJ2-7; perhaps TRBD2 as D (6 bases). The CDR3 extends over 13 amino acids. Between the trimmed V and J ends, which lost 0 bases and 12 bases, there was a span of 18 bases. Looked up from germline, CDR1 is GTSNPN and CDR2 is SVGIG (reference sequence). This chain's CDR3 is CAWSVTTSPRPYF. The CDR3, as DNA: TGTGCCTGGAGTGTAACTACTAGCCCCCGACCGTACTTC.

This chain connects TRBV28 to TRBJ1-6, with D perhaps matching TRBD1 (5 bases). Germline CDR1 MDHEN, CDR2 SYDVKM. With 8 bases removed from V and 5 bases from J, the gap between germline ends came to 13 bases. The CDR3 is 14 amino acids. CDR3 sequence reads: CASHRSADNSPLHF. The CDR3 nucleotides are TGTGCCAGCCACAGGAGCGCGGATAATTCACCCCTCCACTTT.

The V and J genes are TRBV3-1 and TRBJ2-2, with D unclear. Germline loops: CDR1 LGHDT, CDR2 YNNKEL (reference sequence). Trimming stripped 1 base from V and 5 bases from J, with 11 bases between. This CDR3 contains 15 residues. The DNA for the CDR3 is TGTGCCAGCAGCCAAGCCCCCGTGAAGACCGGGGAGCTGTTTTTT. This translates into CASSQAPVKTGELFF.

This clone was found once. The chain employs TRBV4-1 and TRBJ2-2; 7 bases are a match to TRBD1. Germline V CDR1 and CDR2: MGHRA, YSYEKL. This CDR3 is 14 amino acids long. V lost 2 bases, J lost 9 bases, and 6 bases stayed unmatched. DNA for the CDR3: TGCGCCAGCAGCCAAAGGGGGCAAGTTCGGGAGCTGTTTTTT. Its protein product is CASSQRGQVRELFF.

By sample fraction, this clone is medium-sized. A single base separates this from a much larger clone, so it may be a read error. The same CDR3 is also encoded by other DNA sequences in this sample. The chain joins TRBV15 to TRBJ1-5; unclear D gene. Germline values: CDR1 LNHNV, CDR2 YYDKDF (reference sequence). This CDR3 is 16 amino acids long. CDR3 DNA sequence: TGTGCTACCAGCGAGGGAGGCGGAGCGGGTGATCAGCCCCAGCATTTT. Translating gives CATSEGGGAGDQPQHF.

The sample holds a few counts of this clone. This chain links TRBV11-2 with TRBJ2-7; D may correspond to TRBD1 or TRBD2 (5 bases each). Germline V lookup: CDR1 SGHAT, CDR2 FQNNGV. The length of the CDR3 is 13 residues. The germline V and J ends were trimmed by 5 bases and 7 bases, with 15 bases remaining between them. The CDR3 DNA reads TGTGCCAGCAGCCAAGGCTCGGGGCTTGAGCAGTACTTC. Its protein is CASSQGSGLEQYF.